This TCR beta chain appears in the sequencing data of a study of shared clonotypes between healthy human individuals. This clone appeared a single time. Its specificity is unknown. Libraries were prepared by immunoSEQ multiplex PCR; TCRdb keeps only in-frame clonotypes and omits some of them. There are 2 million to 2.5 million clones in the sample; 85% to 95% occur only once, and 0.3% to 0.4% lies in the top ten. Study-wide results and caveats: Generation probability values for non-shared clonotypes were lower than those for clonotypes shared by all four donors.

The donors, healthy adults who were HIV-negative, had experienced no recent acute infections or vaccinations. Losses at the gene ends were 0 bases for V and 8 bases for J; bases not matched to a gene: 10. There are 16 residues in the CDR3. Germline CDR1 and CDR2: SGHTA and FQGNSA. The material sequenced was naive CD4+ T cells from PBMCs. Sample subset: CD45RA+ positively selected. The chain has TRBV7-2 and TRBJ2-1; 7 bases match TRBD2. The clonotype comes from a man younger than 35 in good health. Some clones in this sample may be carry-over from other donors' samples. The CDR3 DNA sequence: TGTGCCAGCAGCTTAGCGCGGTGGACTAGTGTGGATGAGCAGTTCTTC. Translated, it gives CASSLARWTSVDEQFF.